The present T cell receptor beta chain was sequenced within a study of pediatric ulcerative colitis. About the study: Seven patients showed pancolitis and two showed left-sided colitis. Study conclusions and caveats: Repertoires came from total lymphocyte DNA, so rare subsets like regulatory T cells may be missed. Blood-rectal clonal overlap within each person was significantly higher in ulcerative colitis patients than controls.

Comment on this clone: Its antigen is not identified.

TCRdb keeps only in-frame clones here, not all; method: immunoSEQ multiplex PCR. The sample carries around 64,000 clones, less than 90% recorded once. The length of the CDR3 is 15 residues. The V end lost 0 bases, the J end lost 6 bases, and 16 bases lay between the germline ends. Germline V gene data show CDR1 as GTSNPN and CDR2 as SVGIG (reference sequence). The V call is TRBV30, the J call TRBJ2-3; a weak D match, TRBD2 (6 bases). The sequence was obtained from a boy aged 5-17 years with severe ulcerative colitis. Sequenced input: blood. The CDR3 DNA reads as TGTGCCTGGAGTGTACAGGTTGGGGAGGCGGATACGCAGTATTTT. It yields the protein CAWSVQVGEADTQYF. Filled out from reference TRBV30 and TRBJ2-3, the complete variable domain reads SQTIHQWPATLVQPVGSPLSLECTVEGTSNPNLYWYRQAAGRGLQLLFYSVGIGQISSEVPQNLSASRPQDRQFILSSKKLLLSDSGFYLCAWSVQVGEADTQYFGPGTRLTVL.